This TCR beta chain comes out of a study of CD8+CD57+ T cells in acquired aplastic anemia. The study's findings and limits: For CD8+ Simpson's diversity, patients and controls showed no significant difference.

The CDR3 sequence is 13 residues long. Germline lookup yields CDR1 SNHLY and CDR2 FYNNEI. Germline trimming cut 8 bases from V and 10 bases from J; bases unmatched to any gene: 9. Worth noting for this clonotype: Its antigen remains unknown.

CD8+CD57+ cell expansion, shown by flow cytometry, had occurred in the patients selected for sequencing. TCR beta VDJ combinations and CDR3 sequences were profiled from genomic DNA. A single record per CDR3 protein comes from TCRdb applying MiXCR to the reads. Here the sample spans about 190,000 distinct CDR3 sequences, 40% to 55% being singletons. The J gene is TRBJ1-4, the V gene TRBV2; 8 bases match TRBD1. The source is a human donor with aplastic anemia. Source material: sorted CD4+, CD8+, or CD8+CD57+ T cells (not recorded which) from PBMCs. The CDR3 reads CASAAGQDLKLFF. In nucleotides, the CDR3 is TGTGCCAGCGCAGCGGGACAGGACCTAAAACTGTTTTTT.